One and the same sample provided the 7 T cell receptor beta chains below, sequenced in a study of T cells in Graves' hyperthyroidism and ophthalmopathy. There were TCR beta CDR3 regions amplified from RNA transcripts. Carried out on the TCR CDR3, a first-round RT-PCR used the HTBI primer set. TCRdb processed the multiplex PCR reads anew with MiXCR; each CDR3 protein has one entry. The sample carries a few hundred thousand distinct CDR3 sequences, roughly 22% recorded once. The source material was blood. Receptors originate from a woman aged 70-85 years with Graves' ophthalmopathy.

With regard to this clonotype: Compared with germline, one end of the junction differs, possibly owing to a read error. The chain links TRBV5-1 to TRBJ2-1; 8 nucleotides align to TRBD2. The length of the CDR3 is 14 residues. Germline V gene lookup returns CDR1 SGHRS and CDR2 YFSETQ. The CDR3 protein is CASRLGLGYNEQFF. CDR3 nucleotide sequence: TGCGCCAGCAGATTGGGACTAGGATACAATGAGCAGTTCTTC.

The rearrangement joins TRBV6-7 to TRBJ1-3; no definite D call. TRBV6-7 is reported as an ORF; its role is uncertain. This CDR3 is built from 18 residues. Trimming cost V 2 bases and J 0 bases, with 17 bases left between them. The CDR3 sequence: CASSYLRDGRNSGNTIYF. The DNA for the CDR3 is TGTGCCAGCAGTTACCTGAGGGATGGACGGAACTCTGGAAACACCATATATTTT.

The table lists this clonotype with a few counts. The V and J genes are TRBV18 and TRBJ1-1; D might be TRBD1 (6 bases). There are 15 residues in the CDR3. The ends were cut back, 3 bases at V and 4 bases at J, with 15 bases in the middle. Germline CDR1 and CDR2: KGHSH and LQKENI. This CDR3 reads CASSPRGRGSTEAFF. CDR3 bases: TGTGCCAGCTCACCTCGGGGGCGTGGGAGCACTGAAGCTTTCTTT.

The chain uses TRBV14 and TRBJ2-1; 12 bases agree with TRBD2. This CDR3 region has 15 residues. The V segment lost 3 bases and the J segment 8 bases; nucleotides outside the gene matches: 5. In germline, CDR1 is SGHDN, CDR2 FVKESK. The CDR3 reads CASSHLAGGQYEQFF. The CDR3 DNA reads TGTGCCAGCAGCCACCTAGCGGGAGGGCAGTATGAGCAGTTCTTC.

Here the CDR3 reads CAWSVRGSDSPLHF. The CDR3 DNA sequence: TGTGCCTGGAGTGTTCGGGGTAGCGATTCACCCCTCCACTTT. The genes are TRBV30 and TRBJ1-6; no firm D call. This CDR3 is built from 14 residues. Trimming took off 0 bases at V and 8 bases at J, with 11 bases between the two ends. Germline V gene data show CDR1 as GTSNPN and CDR2 as SVGIG (reference sequence).

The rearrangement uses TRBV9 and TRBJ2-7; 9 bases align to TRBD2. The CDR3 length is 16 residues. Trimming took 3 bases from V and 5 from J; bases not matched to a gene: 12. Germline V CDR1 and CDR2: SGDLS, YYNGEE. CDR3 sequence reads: CASSARGASGKDEQYF. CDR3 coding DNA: TGTGCCAGCAGCGCGAGGGGGGCTAGCGGGAAAGACGAGCAGTACTTC. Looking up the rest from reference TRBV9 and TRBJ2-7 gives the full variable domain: DSGVTQTPKHLITATGQRVTLRCSPRSGDLSVYWYQQSLDQGLQFLIQYYNGEERAKGNILERFSAQQFPDLHSELNLSSLELGDSALYFCASSARGASGKDEQYFGPGTRLTVT.

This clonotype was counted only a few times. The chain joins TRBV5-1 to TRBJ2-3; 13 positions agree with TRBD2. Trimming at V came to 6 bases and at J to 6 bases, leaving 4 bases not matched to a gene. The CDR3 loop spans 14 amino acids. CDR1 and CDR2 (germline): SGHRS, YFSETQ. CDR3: CASMTSGRMDTQYF. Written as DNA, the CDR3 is TGCGCCAGCATGACTAGCGGGAGGATGGATACGCAGTATTTT. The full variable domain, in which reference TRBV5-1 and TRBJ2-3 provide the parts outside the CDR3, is KAGVTQTPRYLIKTRGQQVTLSCSPISGHRSVSWYQQTPGQGLQFLFEYFSETQRNKGNFPGRFSGRQFSNSRSEMNVSTLELGDSALYLCASMTSGRMDTQYFGPGTRLTVL.